The present entry profiles one T cell receptor (beta chain) with its context. These data are taken from a study of Graves' ophthalmopathy and Graves' hyperthyroidism. Overall study: At initial diagnosis, peripheral blood was obtained, and this preceded any treatment.

CDR1 is SGDLS and CDR2 is YYNGEE in the germline V gene. The CDR3 consists of 15 residues. Trimming pared 4 bases from V and 10 bases from J, leaving 18 bases between. Amplification of TCR beta CDR3 regions used RNA transcripts. RT-PCR with HTBI primers came first, then second-round multiplex PCR. Each CDR3 protein is one row after TCRdb ran MiXCR on the multiplex PCR reads. Of about 240,000 distinct CDR3 sequences in the sample, about 46% were seen once. The sequenced sample consisted of peripheral blood. This rearrangement joins TRBV9 to TRBJ1-6, with a weak D call TRBD1 (6 bases). The receptor was derived from an adult man with Graves' ophthalmopathy. In DNA form, the CDR3 reads TGTGCCAGCAGCTCGGGACCGGAAAGGGGGTCACCCCTCCACTTT. Encoded protein: CASSSGPERGSPLHF. Supplemented by reference TRBV9 and TRBJ1-6, the full variable domain reads DSGVTQTPKHLITATGQRVTLRCSPRSGDLSVYWYQQSLDQGLQFLIQYYNGEERAKGNILERFSAQQFPDLHSELNLSSLELGDSALYFCASSSGPERGSPLHFGNGTRLTVT.